This TCR beta chain appears in the sequencing data of a study of T-cell memory formation after mild COVID-19. On the study more broadly: Across donors, TCR clusters were largely donor specific.

Broader study findings: Prior to infection, memory already included some responding clones, suggesting cross-reactive memory joined. Clones shrinking from day 15 to 85 showed even CD4/CD8 mixes; later expanders tilted CD4+.

UMIs and sample barcodes were carried by the TCR alpha and TCR beta cDNA libraries that 5'RACE produced using constant-segment primers. One entry per CDR3 protein, called by TCRdb with MiXCR from the 5' RACE reads. The sample gives some 310,000 distinct CDR3 sequences, 20% of which show up once; around 20% is in the top ten. To note about this clonotype: What it binds is unknown.

CDR3 length: 15 amino acids. Trimming removed 5 bases from V and 0 bases from J; junction bases left unmatched: 5. Germline-derived CDR1 and CDR2 are SGHTA and FQGTGA. The chain joins TRBV7-3 to TRBJ2-3; TRBD1 aligns across 7 bases. The receptor comes from a man aged 18-30 years who had mild COVID-19 (a few samples of this study predate the infection). Cell type and time point are not known. The sequencing sample was made of PBMCs or a T cell subset sorted from them (not recorded which). The DNA of the CDR3 is TGTGCCAGCAGCACGGGACAGTCGAGCACAGATACGCAGTATTTT. Translation: CASSTGQSSTDTQYF.